The next 19 T cell receptor beta chains were all read from a single sample in a study of T cells after yellow fever vaccination. TCRdb independently ran MiXCR on the 5' RACE reads; one entry per CDR3 protein. Here the sample spans 250,000 to 300,000 distinct CDR3 sequences, 8.5% to 10% being singletons. The starting material was CD4+ T cells sorted from PBMCs, obtained 5 days after the yellow fever booster vaccination. The receptors here all came from a young man who received the YFV17D yellow fever vaccine.

V and J are TRBV20-1 and TRBJ1-2, with a possible D match to TRBD1 (6 bases). The V gene lost 3 bases and the J gene lost 0 bases, with 14 bases spanning the gap. The CDR3 contains 15 residues. Germline CDR1 is DFQATT and CDR2 is SNEGSKA (reference sequence). CDR3 nucleotides: TGCAGTGCTAGTGAAGGGGGGACCCCTAACTATGGCTACACCTTC. Its protein product is CSASEGGTPNYGYTF.

This clonotype was seen a few times. The rearrangement joins TRBV7-9 to TRBJ2-1; D may match TRBD1 or TRBD2 (5 bases each). The CDR3 is made up of 16 amino acids. CDR1 SEHNR and CDR2 FQNEAQ come from the germline V gene (reference sequence). Trimming left V 1 base short and J 6 bases short, with 16 bases between. In DNA form, the CDR3 reads TGTGCCAGCAGCTTAGGGACATTTGCAGGGAGCAATGAGCAGTTCTTC. Protein: CASSLGTFAGSNEQFF. Filled out from reference TRBV7-9 and TRBJ2-1, the complete variable domain reads DTGVSQNPRHKITKRGQNVTFRCDPISEHNRLYWYRQTLGQGPEFLTYFQNEAQLEKSRLLSDRFSAERPKGSFSTLEIQRTEQGDSAMYLCASSLGTFAGSNEQFFGPGTRLTVL.

The chain joins TRBV6-4 to TRBJ2-1; a possible D gene is TRBD1 (6 bases). Trimming pared 2 bases from V and 10 bases from J, leaving 15 bases between. The CDR3 spans 14 residues. Germline CDR1 is MRHNA and CDR2 is SNTAGT. The CDR3 sequence is CASSDRVRGGEQFF. Here the CDR3 DNA reads TGTGCCAGCAGTGACAGAGTCAGGGGTGGAGAGCAGTTCTTC.

This clonotype came up many times. V usage is TRBV19 and J usage is TRBJ2-4; weak D call: TRBD2 (5 bases). The CDR3 runs to 14 residues. Trimming removed 2 bases from V and 2 bases from J, with 7 bases in between. CDR1 and CDR2 from the germline V gene are LNHDA and SQIVND (reference sequence). CDR3 sequence: CASSITGSKNIQYF. In DNA form, the CDR3 reads TGTGCCAGTAGTATAACGGGATCCAAAAACATTCAGTACTTC.

This clonotype has ten or more counts. The gene calls are TRBV20-1 and TRBJ2-3; 8 bases fit TRBD1. The J segment lost 2 bases and the V segment lost 5 bases, leaving 6 bases of the junction unmatched. Germline V lookup: CDR1 DFQATT, CDR2 SNEGSKA (reference sequence). The CDR3 runs 14 residues. For the CDR3, the DNA is TGCAGTGCTCCCGGGACAGGTAACACAGATACGCAGTATTTT. This encodes CSAPGTGNTDTQYF.

This chain connects TRBV6-2 or TRBV6-3 to TRBJ2-3; the match to TRBD2 covers 8 bases. Trimming at V came to 0 bases and at J to 2 bases, leaving 4 bases not matched to a gene. Germline lookup yields CDR1 MNHEY and CDR2 SVGEGT. This CDR3 is 16 amino acids long. The CDR3 sequence: CASSYSGRGDTDTQYF. CDR3 sequence (DNA): TGTGCCAGCAGTTACTCGGGGCGGGGGGACACAGATACGCAGTATTTT.

This clonotype was detected ten times or more. The chain recombines TRBV5-1 with TRBJ1-5; 7 nucleotides align to TRBD1. This CDR3 spans 14 amino acids. The ends lost 1 base at V and 8 bases at J; junction bases unmatched: 6. Germline V gene lookup returns CDR1 SGHRS and CDR2 YFSETQ. The CDR3 nucleotides are TGCGCCAGCAGCTTGATTGGAGGGGGCGAGCCCCAGCATTTT. It codes for CASSLIGGGEPQHF.

This clonotype occurred many times. The chain is built from TRBV12-3 or TRBV12-4 and TRBJ1-2; maybe TRBD1 (5 bases). V lost 5 bases and J lost 2, with 9 bases in between. CDR3 size: 13 residues. The CDR3 protein is CASSRDGNYGYTF. Written as DNA, the CDR3 is TGTGCCAGCAGTCGGGACGGGAACTATGGCTACACCTTC.

The chain is built from TRBV11-2 and TRBJ2-6; D is unresolved. The CDR3 consists of 17 residues. The germline gives CDR1 SGHAT, CDR2 FQNNGV. V was shortened by 4 bases and J by 0 bases, with 13 bases between the two germline ends. CDR3 DNA sequence: TGTGCCAGCAGCTCCACGCTAGGCTACTCTGGGGCCAACGTCCTGACTTTC. It encodes CASSSTLGYSGANVLTF.

The chain uses TRBV7-8 and TRBJ2-1; TRBD2 matches at 12 bases. CDR1 and CDR2 (germline): SGHVS, FQNEAQ. This CDR3 region has 17 residues. Germline trimming cut 4 bases from V and 6 bases from J; bases unmatched to any gene: 10. The CDR3 sequence is CASSSSGTSGGTNEQFF. In nucleotides, the CDR3 is TGTGCCAGCAGCTCCTCAGGTACTAGCGGGGGGACCAATGAGCAGTTCTTC.

CDR3 in amino acids: CASSGADYNEQFF. CDR3 DNA: TGTGCCAGCTCCGGGGCGGACTACAATGAGCAGTTCTTC. The chain combines TRBV2 with TRBJ2-1; possibly TRBD1 or TRBD2 for D (5 bases each). The CDR3 contains 13 residues. CDR1 is SNHLY and CDR2 is FYNNEI in the germline V gene. Trimming shortened V by 8 bases and J by 3 bases, and 11 bases separated the two germline ends.

V is TRBV7-2 and J is TRBJ2-3; tentatively, D is TRBD1 or TRBD2 (7 bases each). The CDR3 has 16 residues. Germline assignment: CDR1 SGHTA and CDR2 FQGNSA. V was shortened by 7 bases and J by 4 bases, with 21 bases between the two germline ends. DNA for the CDR3: TGTGCCAGCACCCAGGGGGGGGGCCCCTCCGCAGATACGCAGTATTTT. It is translated as CASTQGGGPSADTQYF. Filled out from reference TRBV7-2 and TRBJ2-3, the complete variable domain reads GAGVSQSPSNKVTEKGKDVELRCDPISGHTALYWYRQSLGQGLEFLIYFQGNSAPDKSGLPSDRFSAERTGGSVSTLTIQRTQQEDSAVYLCASTQGGGPSADTQYFGPGTRLTVL.

This clonotype came up a few times. The CDR3 nucleotides read TGTGCCAGCAGATCGACAGAGGTTCTGGAAAAACTGTTTTTT. This encodes CASRSTEVLEKLFF. The gene calls are TRBV18 and TRBJ1-4; D is perhaps TRBD1 (5 bases). Germline V gene data show CDR1 as KGHSH and CDR2 as LQKENI. This CDR3 contains 14 residues. Trimming left V 8 bases short and J 8 bases short, with 18 bases between.

The rearrangement joins TRBV20-1 to TRBJ1-1; TRBD1 agrees at 10 bases. CDR1 DFQATT and CDR2 SNEGSKA come from the germline V gene (reference sequence). Trimming at V came to 1 base and at J to 1 base, leaving 0 bases not matched to a gene. The CDR3 length is 14 residues. The CDR3, as DNA: TGCAGTGCTAGAGGGGACAGGGGGAACACTGAAGCTTTCTTT. Its translation is CSARGDRGNTEAFF.

The chain combines TRBV7-2 with TRBJ1-2, with D possibly TRBD1 on 6 matching bases. The CDR3 loop spans 14 amino acids. Trimming took 0 bases from V and 6 from J, leaving 11 bases between them. CDR1 is SGHTA and CDR2 is FQGNSA in the germline V gene. This chain's CDR3 is CASSLAPQGNGYTF. The CDR3 DNA reads as TGTGCCAGCAGCTTAGCGCCACAGGGAAATGGCTACACCTTC.

This clonotype was detected ten times or more. The chain links TRBV27 to TRBJ2-2; D assignment may be TRBD1 or TRBD2 (6 bases each). From germline, CDR1 is MNHEY and CDR2 SMNVEV (reference sequence). The length of the CDR3 is 19 residues. Trimming shortened V by 8 bases and J by 5 bases, and 30 bases separated the two germline ends. The CDR3 DNA sequence: TGTGCCAGCGTCGTTGGGGGGTCCGGGGGCAAAAGGAGGACCGGGGAGCTGTTTTTT. It yields the protein CASVVGGSGGKRRTGELFF.

This clonotype has just a few counts. The J gene is TRBJ1-3, the V gene TRBV5-8, with unresolved D. The CDR3 is 16 residues long. Trimming pared 4 bases from V and 3 bases from J, leaving 17 bases between. CDR1 is SGHTS, CDR2 YDEGEE, per germline. The CDR3 loop is CASSQRTGSFGNTIYF. In DNA, the CDR3 is TGTGCCAGCAGCCAGAGGACGGGTTCTTTTGGAAACACCATATATTTT.

The V gene is TRBV9, the J gene TRBJ2-2; 8 nucleotides agree with TRBD1. The CDR3 sequence is 15 residues long. The V segment lost 5 bases and the J segment 4 bases; nucleotides outside the gene matches: 7. Germline V gives CDR1 SGDLS, CDR2 YYNGEE. CDR3 sequence (DNA): TGTGCCAGCAGGGCAGGGGGCTGGAGCACCGGGGAGCTGTTTTTT. It encodes CASRAGGWSTGELFF. Looking up the rest from reference TRBV9 and TRBJ2-2 gives the full variable domain: DSGVTQTPKHLITATGQRVTLRCSPRSGDLSVYWYQQSLDQGLQFLIQYYNGEERAKGNILERFSAQQFPDLHSELNLSSLELGDSALYFCASRAGGWSTGELFFGEGSRLTVL.

This clonotype was seen more than once but under ten times. The chain is built from TRBV7-2 and TRBJ2-7; no clear D gene. In germline, CDR1 is SGHTA, CDR2 FQGNSA. The V end lost 1 base, the J end lost 2 bases, and 6 bases lay between the germline ends. The CDR3 has 13 residues. CDR3 nucleotides: TGTGCCAGCAGCTTAGGAGCCACCTACGAGCAGTACGTC. It specifies CASSLGATYEQYV.